This entry lists 22 T cell receptor beta chains sequenced from one sample in a study of T cell responses to AZD1222 COVID-19 vaccine. Sequencing was performed with immunoSEQ multiplex PCR; in TCRdb, only in-frame clones are kept and a portion is missing. This table has roughly 150,000 clones, around 89% appearing once. This specimen consisted of peripheral blood, obtained on day 0 of AZD1222 vaccination. The receptors originated from an adult in good health.

The rearrangement links TRBV2 to TRBJ2-5; TRBD2 matches at 9 bases. The V and J ends lost 6 bases and 4 bases, in that order; junction bases with no gene match: 9. The germline V gene has CDR1 SNHLY and CDR2 FYNNEI. This CDR3 comprises 15 residues. The CDR3 reads CASRGRLAERETQYF. CDR3 bases: TGTGCCAGCAGGGGCCGACTAGCGGAAAGAGAGACCCAGTACTTC.

DNA of the CDR3: TGCGCCAGCAGCTTGGTAGGTTCCGAGCAGTACTTC. Its translation: CASSLVGSEQYF. This chain uses TRBV5-1 with TRBJ2-7; D unclear. The germline gives CDR1 SGHRS, CDR2 YFSETQ. The CDR3 loop spans 12 amino acids. The V end was cut by 0 bases, the J end by 6 bases, with 7 bases between.

The CDR3 loop is CASSLDPGTSEAFF. The CDR3 bases are TGTGCCAGCAGCTTAGACCCCGGGACATCTGAAGCTTTCTTT. V and J are TRBV7-9 and TRBJ1-1; D perhaps matches TRBD1 (6 bases). Trimming pared 1 base from V and 6 bases from J, leaving 12 bases between. CDR1 and CDR2 (germline): SEHNR, FQNEAQ (reference sequence). The CDR3 runs to 14 residues. The full variable domain, its missing parts supplied by reference TRBV7-9 and TRBJ1-1, is DTGVSQNPRHKITKRGQNVTFRCDPISEHNRLYWYRQTLGQGPEFLTYFQNEAQLEKSRLLSDRFSAERPKGSFSTLEIQRTEQGDSAMYLCASSLDPGTSEAFFGQGTRLTVV.

The rearrangement uses TRBV4-1 and TRBJ1-2, with 8 bases that match TRBD1. Germline V gene sequence: CDR1 MGHRA, CDR2 YSYEKL. The J segment lost 4 bases and the V segment lost 2 bases, leaving 3 bases of the junction unmatched. The CDR3 is 14 residues long. For the CDR3, the DNA is TGCGCCAGCAGCCAACGGACAGGGACCTATGGCTACACCTTC. It encodes CASSQRTGTYGYTF.

In this sample, this clone turned up once. This chain links TRBV11-2 with TRBJ2-2, with D possibly being TRBD2 (5 bases). This CDR3 has 13 amino acids. Germline CDR1 and CDR2: SGHAT and FQNNGV. The ends were cut back, 1 base at V and 6 bases at J, with 6 bases in the middle. CDR3 in amino acids: CASSLAEAGELFF. CDR3 nucleotides: TGTGCCAGCAGCTTAGCGGAGGCCGGGGAGCTGTTTTTT.

Of note for this clone: This same CDR3 is encoded by further DNA sequences in the sample. The chain links TRBV24-1 to TRBJ2-5, with D perhaps assigned TRBD1 or TRBD2 (5 bases each). Germline values: CDR1 KGHDR, CDR2 SFDVKD. V lost 4 bases and J 4 bases, leaving 12 bases between the germline ends. The CDR3 has 14 amino acids. DNA for the CDR3: TGTGCCACCAGTGACACGGGACGGGGAGAGACCCAGTACTTC. Its translation is CATSDTGRGETQYF.

The chain links TRBV3-1 (or the pseudogene TRBV3-2) to TRBJ2-3; 9 bases are a match to TRBD2. This CDR3 contains 17 residues. Germline CDR1 reads LGHDT; CDR2 reads YNNKEL (reference sequence). The trim removed 0 bases at V and 2 bases at J, leaving 6 bases unmatched. This chain's CDR3 is CASSQDLAGANTDTQYF. The CDR3 nucleotides are TGTGCCAGCAGCCAAGATTTAGCGGGGGCTAACACAGATACGCAGTATTTT.

The V and J genes are TRBV30 and TRBJ2-1; 8 bases are a match to TRBD2. This CDR3 contains 15 residues. CDR1 and CDR2 from the germline V gene are GTSNPN and SVGIG (reference sequence). V lost 2 bases, J lost 4 bases, and 7 bases stayed unmatched. The CDR3 is CAWSKTGRAYNEQFF. The CDR3 DNA reads TGTGCCTGGAGTAAAACCGGGAGGGCATACAATGAGCAGTTCTTC. Supplemented by reference TRBV30 and TRBJ2-1, the full variable domain reads SQTIHQWPATLVQPVGSPLSLECTVEGTSNPNLYWYRQAAGRGLQLLFYSVGIGQISSEVPQNLSASRPQDRQFILSSKKLLLSDSGFYLCAWSKTGRAYNEQFFGPGTRLTVL.

The V and J genes are TRBV7-9 and TRBJ1-4, with 7 bases matching TRBD1. The CDR3 totals 12 residues. CDR1 and CDR2 from the germline V gene are SEHNR and FQNEAQ (reference sequence). J lost 15 bases, V lost 5 bases, and 9 bases had no gene match. CDR3 protein: CASSGGQSFMFF. The CDR3 region has the DNA TGTGCCAGCAGCGGGGGACAGTCCTTCATGTTTTTT.

V gene TRBV19 combines with J gene TRBJ1-5; possibly TRBD1 for D (5 bases). Germline V gene data show CDR1 as LNHDA and CDR2 as SQIVND (reference sequence). V gave up 6 bases and J gave up 0 bases, with 18 bases separating them. This CDR3 is 17 amino acids long. CDR3 protein: CASSPRDRVLSNQPQHF. In DNA form, the CDR3 reads TGTGCCAGTAGCCCGAGAGACAGAGTCCTTAGCAATCAGCCCCAGCATTTT.

The count of this clone is one. V and J are TRBV19 and TRBJ2-1, with 8 bases that match TRBD2. J was trimmed by 8 bases and V by 1 base; bases with no gene match: 7. The CDR3 contains 15 residues. In germline, CDR1 is LNHDA, CDR2 SQIVND (reference sequence). The CDR3 nucleotides are TGTGCCAGTAGTATAGGGCTAGCGGGTTGGGATGAGCAGTTCTTC. Its protein product is CASSIGLAGWDEQFF.

The V call is TRBV27, the J call TRBJ2-5; D gene uncertain. Germline values: CDR1 MNHEY, CDR2 SMNVEV (reference sequence). Deletions cut 5 bases from V and 5 bases from J, with 18 bases between. The CDR3 runs 15 residues. The DNA of the CDR3 is TGTGCCAGCAGTCCCCGACCCCTATCAAGGGAGACCCAGTACTTC. The encoded protein is CASSPRPLSRETQYF.

The chain joins TRBV12-5 to TRBJ1-2; 9 bases are shared with TRBD1. This CDR3 comprises 16 residues. Looked up from germline, CDR1 is LGHNT and CDR2 is FRNRAP. V gave up 5 bases and J gave up 3 bases; unmatched junction bases: 10. Here the CDR3 reads CASGIMSTGGDYGYTF. The DNA for the CDR3 is TGTGCTAGTGGTATAATGTCGACAGGGGGGGACTATGGCTACACCTTC.

The table lists this clone with a count of one. V and J are TRBV27 and TRBJ2-3, with a possible D match to TRBD1 (6 bases). Trimming took off 5 bases at V and 1 base at J, with 16 bases between the two ends. CDR3 length equals 16 residues. Germline CDR1 and CDR2: MNHEY and SMNVEV (reference sequence). The CDR3 DNA reads TGTGCCAGCAGTGCCTTGGGGGCGTCGGGCACAGATACGCAGTATTTT. The encoded protein is CASSALGASGTDTQYF.

The rearrangement links TRBV12-3 or TRBV12-4 to TRBJ1-2; D unclear. The length of the CDR3 is 13 residues. Trimming stripped 10 bases from V and 2 bases from J, with 14 bases between. DNA of the CDR3: TGTGCCACCTCCAAGGGCCGCAACTATGGCTACACCTTC. Amino acid sequence: CATSKGRNYGYTF.

CDR3 DNA: TGTGCCAGCAGCCTAAAGCGGGGGGCTGTCGAGCAGTACTTC. This translates into CASSLKRGAVEQYF. The chain is built from TRBV3-1 (or the pseudogene TRBV3-2) and TRBJ2-7; TRBD2 agrees at 9 bases. The V gene end was trimmed by 4 bases and the J gene end by 6 bases; junction bases not matched to a gene: 7. The germline gives CDR1 LGHDT, CDR2 YNNKEL (reference sequence). This CDR3 region has 14 residues.

The chain carries TRBV19 and TRBJ1-2; 7 nucleotides match TRBD1. Trimming removed 6 bases from V and 5 bases from J; junction bases left unmatched: 9. Germline-derived CDR1 and CDR2 are LNHDA and SQIVND (reference sequence). CDR3 length: 14 residues. The CDR3: CASSMTGLAYGYTF. DNA of the CDR3: TGTGCCAGTAGCATGACAGGGTTGGCGTATGGCTACACCTTC.

The chain has TRBV7-8 and TRBJ1-2, with TRBD1 identical over 7 bases. V lost 4 bases, J lost 8 bases, and 22 bases stayed unmatched. The germline gives CDR1 SGHVS, CDR2 FQNEAQ. This CDR3 comprises 18 residues. The CDR3 spells CASSYSGTAGSPRVGYTF. Here the CDR3 DNA reads TGTGCCAGCAGCTACTCCGGGACAGCGGGATCCCCGAGGGTGGGCTACACCTTC.

V usage is TRBV4-1 and J usage is TRBJ1-2; no definite D call. The CDR3 is 14 residues long. Germline values: CDR1 MGHRA, CDR2 YSYEKL. The V end was cut by 2 bases, the J end by 4 bases, with 11 bases between. CDR3 in amino acids: CASSQPTAIYGYTF. As DNA, the CDR3 is TGCGCCAGCAGCCAACCTACTGCCATCTATGGCTACACCTTC.

J is TRBJ1-1 and V is TRBV3-1 (or the pseudogene TRBV3-2), with D possibly matching TRBD1 (6 bases). V shed 1 base and J shed 4 bases, with 10 bases lying between them. The length of the CDR3 is 14 residues. Germline CDR1 is LGHDT and CDR2 is YNNKEL (reference sequence). The CDR3 loop reads CASSQGRGGTEAFF. In nucleotides, the CDR3 is TGTGCCAGCAGCCAAGGCAGGGGAGGCACTGAAGCTTTCTTT.

The CDR3 protein is CASSDSGANEKLFF. In nucleotides, the CDR3 is TGCGCCAGCAGTGATTCGGGAGCTAATGAAAAACTGTTTTTT. The chain links TRBV10-1 to TRBJ1-4; D unclear. Germline V gives CDR1 WNHNN, CDR2 SYGVQD (reference sequence). The germline V and J ends were trimmed by 3 bases and 3 bases, with 8 bases remaining between them. This CDR3 spans 14 amino acids.

The gene calls are TRBV7-9 and TRBJ1-5; D ambiguous. From germline, CDR1 is SEHNR and CDR2 FQNEAQ (reference sequence). The CDR3 is 12 amino acids. The V end lost 5 bases, the J end lost 4 bases, and 6 bases lay between the germline ends. In DNA, the CDR3 is TGTGCCAGCAGCGCTGAAAATCAGCCCCAGCATTTT. It encodes CASSAENQPQHF.